This T cell receptor beta chain was observed in a study of radiotherapy plus CTLA-4 blockade in lung cancer. Overall study findings and caveats: In blood, TCR clones derived from the tumor expanded after radiotherapy plus ipilimumab.

CDR1 and CDR2 from the germline V gene are MGHDK and SYGVNS. The CDR3 has 12 amino acids. Trimming took 6 bases from V and 7 from J, leaving 12 bases between them. This clone is a singleton in its sample. Its antigen is not identified. The table came from immunoSEQ multiplex PCR; TCRdb's copy has only in-frame clones and leaves some out. The sample records about 120,000 clones, 75% to 90% being singletons. This specimen consisted of peripheral blood, obtained from a patient treated with radiotherapy plus ipilimumab. The receptor was isolated from a human donor with non-small cell lung cancer that progressed on radiotherapy plus ipilimumab. The chain carries TRBV25-1 and TRBJ1-2; D not certain. CDR3: CASRTEISGYTF. As DNA, the CDR3 is TGTGCCAGCAGAACCGAAATTTCTGGCTACACCTTC.